The 17 T cell receptor beta chains presented below share a single source sample, sequenced in a study of blood T cells in healthy people across ages (dated by TCRdb to about 2015). The library relied on 5' RACE. The data were produced on an Illumina HiSeq 2500. A second about 6 to 11 cycle PCR used a sample-barcoded 5' primer and a J-beta primer mix. TCRdb trimmed the raw reads at Q25, called clones with MiXCR and kept productive beta chains. Merged by CDR3 protein, the rows form single entries marked with the most common genes and DNA. The sample table shows over 1,300,000 distinct CDR3 sequences, and approximately 60% are seen once. The ten largest clones represent 5.5% to 8% of the sample. The specimen was blood. The receptors here all came from a man younger than 35 in good health.

The chain recombines TRBV20-1 with TRBJ2-7; 14 bases match TRBD2. The CDR3 is 16 residues long. Trimming took 8 bases from V and 4 from J; bases not matched to a gene: 13. Germline V gives CDR1 DFQATT, CDR2 SNEGSKA (reference sequence). In nucleotides, the CDR3 is TGCAGTTCCTCCCGGCAAGGGACTAGCGGGAGTTACGAGCAGTACTTC. Protein: CSSSRQGTSGSYEQYF.

The chain combines TRBV29-1 with TRBJ2-5; D is unclear. Trimming took off 4 bases at V and 3 bases at J, with 9 bases between the two ends. Germline CDR1 and CDR2: SQVTM and ANQGSEA. The CDR3 has 12 amino acids. The CDR3 DNA follows: TGCAGCGTTGGGGCAGGAGAAGAGACCCAGTACTTC. Its protein product is CSVGAGEETQYF. Complete variable domain (other parts from reference TRBV29-1 and TRBJ2-5): SAVISQKPSRDICQRGTSLTIQCQVDSQVTMMFWYRQQPGQSLTLIATANQGSEATYESGFVIDKFPISRPNLTFSTLTVSNMSPEDSSIYLCSVGAGEETQYFGPGTRLLVL.

The V and J genes are TRBV5-1 and TRBJ2-7; D perhaps matches TRBD2 (5 bases). V gave up 4 bases and J gave up 0 bases, with 14 bases separating them. The CDR3 covers 15 residues. Germline CDR1 is SGHRS and CDR2 is YFSETQ. DNA for the CDR3: TGCGCCAGCAGCCCAGAAACGGGGTTCTCCTACGAGCAGTACTTC. Amino acids: CASSPETGFSYEQYF. The complete variable domain, with remaining parts taken from reference TRBV5-1 and TRBJ2-7, reads KAGVTQTPRYLIKTRGQQVTLSCSPISGHRSVSWYQQTPGQGLQFLFEYFSETQRNKGNFPGRFSGRQFSNSRSEMNVSTLELGDSALYLCASSPETGFSYEQYFGPGTRLTVT.

V is TRBV2 and J is TRBJ2-3; 7 bases are shared with TRBD2. With 5 bases clipped from V and 6 bases from J, the junction kept 14 bases outside the gene matches. CDR1 is SNHLY and CDR2 is FYNNEI in the germline V gene. This CDR3 region has 16 residues. DNA for the CDR3: TGTGCCAGCAGTATGACTAGCCTCCCTGCGGGGGATACGCAGTATTTT. Translated: CASSMTSLPAGDTQYF.

This clonotype was observed a handful of times. The chain joins TRBV28 to TRBJ1-2; TRBD1 matches 9 bases. CDR3 length: 15 residues. Trimming took 7 bases from V and 5 from J; bases not matched to a gene: 11. Germline lookup yields CDR1 MDHEN and CDR2 SYDVKM. CDR3 residues: CASIPPPDRGYGYTF. The CDR3 DNA reads TGTGCCAGCATTCCCCCTCCTGACAGGGGGTATGGCTACACCTTC.

In this sample, this clonotype turned up once. The V gene is TRBV10-3, the J gene TRBJ2-1, with 8 bases fitting TRBD2. Trimming cost V 6 bases and J 5 bases; bases outside gene matches: 12. CDR1 and CDR2 (germline): ENHRY, SYGVKD. The CDR3 has 16 amino acids. CDR3 residues: CAISSPGTREDNEQFF. Written as DNA, the CDR3 is TGTGCCATCAGCTCGCCCGGGACTAGGGAGGACAATGAGCAGTTCTTC.

In its sample, this clonotype was seen a few times. CDR3 sequence (DNA): TGCAGTGCTAGCCTTCTCAGCGACAATGAGCAGTTCTTC. Protein: CSASLLSDNEQFF. V usage is TRBV20-1 and J usage is TRBJ2-1, with D uncertain. Deletions cut 3 bases from V and 5 bases from J, with 11 bases between. The CDR3 has 13 amino acids. Germline values: CDR1 DFQATT, CDR2 SNEGSKA (reference sequence).

This clonotype was recorded a few times. This rearrangement joins TRBV7-9 to TRBJ1-5; D possibly corresponds to TRBD1 (6 bases). Germline loops: CDR1 SEHNR, CDR2 FQNEAQ (reference sequence). The CDR3 is 17 residues long. The V and J ends lost 1 base and 0 bases respectively, with 13 bases between them. The CDR3 here is CASSLVGGGYSNQPQHF. DNA for the CDR3: TGTGCCAGCAGCTTAGTTGGAGGGGGTTATAGCAATCAGCCCCAGCATTTT.

V usage is TRBV4-2 and J usage is TRBJ2-1, with 11 bases matching TRBD2. From germline, CDR1 is LGHNA and CDR2 YNFKEQ. CDR3 length: 16 amino acids. J was trimmed by 4 bases and V by 4 bases; bases with no gene match: 6. CDR3 sequence reads: CASSPGLAGRYNEQFF. The CDR3 DNA is TGTGCCAGCAGCCCAGGACTAGCGGGCCGATACAATGAGCAGTTCTTC.

Worth noting for this clonotype: A junction end diverges from the germline sequence, so it may reflect a read error. This chain joins TRBV7-9 and TRBJ1-2, with unresolved D. Germline CDR1 and CDR2: SEHNR and FQNEAQ (reference sequence). This CDR3 contains 15 residues. The CDR3 DNA reads as TGTGCCGGCAGCTTACCGGCAGCCCAGCTCTATGGCTACACCTTC. This sequence encodes CAGSLPAAQLYGYTF.

The chain is built from TRBV9 and TRBJ2-2; a possible D gene is TRBD1 (5 bases). Germline CDR1 and CDR2: SGDLS and YYNGEE. The CDR3 extends over 12 amino acids. The V end lost 2 bases, the J end lost 7 bases, and 6 bases lay between the germline ends. The CDR3 DNA reads as TGTGCCAGCAGCGTGGACATCGGGGAGCTGTTTTTT. Translation: CASSVDIGELFF.

The chain carries TRBV27 and TRBJ2-1; weak D call: TRBD2 (6 bases). Trimming left V 5 bases short and J 2 bases short, with 10 bases between. In germline, CDR1 is MNHEY, CDR2 SMNVEV (reference sequence). This CDR3 spans 14 amino acids. The CDR3 spells CASSTRGTYNEQFF. The CDR3, as DNA: TGTGCCAGCAGTACTCGGGGGACCTACAATGAGCAGTTCTTC.

This clonotype was counted between two and nine times. The chain employs TRBV24-1 and TRBJ2-2; no definite D call. Germline CDR1 KGHDR, CDR2 SFDVKD. The CDR3 sequence is 12 residues long. The V end was cut by 10 bases, the J end by 7 bases, with 12 bases between. CDR3 sequence (DNA): TGTGCCACGGCAGGATATATCGGGGAGCTGTTTTTT. Translation gives CATAGYIGELFF.

V usage is TRBV9 and J usage is TRBJ2-4; weak D call: TRBD1 (5 bases). The DNA end is a closer match to TRBJ2-7, so the J assignment may be wrong. This CDR3 is 14 amino acids long. CDR1 SGDLS and CDR2 YYNGEE come from the germline V gene. The CDR3, as DNA: TGTGCCAGCAGCGACGGACACCAAATCTACGAGCAGTACTTC. Protein product: CASSDGHQIYEQYF.

V and J are TRBV9 and TRBJ2-3; D not resolved. CDR1 and CDR2 from the germline V gene are SGDLS and YYNGEE. Between the trimmed V and J ends, which lost 3 bases and 6 bases, there was a span of 8 bases. This CDR3 region has 12 residues. The chain's CDR3 is CASSADPDTQYF. DNA of the CDR3: TGTGCCAGCAGCGCCGACCCCGATACGCAGTATTTT.

The chain joins TRBV6-6 to TRBJ2-1; 14 nucleotides align to TRBD2. The CDR3 has 17 residues. V gave up 7 bases and J gave up 0 bases; unmatched junction bases: 5. Germline V gives CDR1 MNHNY, CDR2 SVGAGI (reference sequence). The CDR3 protein is CASTGLAGESSYNEQFF. The CDR3 DNA is TGTGCCAGCACGGGACTAGCGGGGGAGAGCTCCTACAATGAGCAGTTCTTC.

Points on this clonotype: The junction departs from germline at one end; a sequencing error may be responsible. The chain joins TRBV6-2 or TRBV6-3 to TRBJ2-3, with 10 bases that match TRBD2. Germline V gene data show CDR1 as MNHEY and CDR2 as SVGEGT. This CDR3 has 15 amino acids. Here the CDR3 reads CAGSPRQREGDTQYF. In nucleotides, the CDR3 is TGTGCCGGCAGTCCCCGTCAGCGGGAGGGAGATACGCAGTATTTT.